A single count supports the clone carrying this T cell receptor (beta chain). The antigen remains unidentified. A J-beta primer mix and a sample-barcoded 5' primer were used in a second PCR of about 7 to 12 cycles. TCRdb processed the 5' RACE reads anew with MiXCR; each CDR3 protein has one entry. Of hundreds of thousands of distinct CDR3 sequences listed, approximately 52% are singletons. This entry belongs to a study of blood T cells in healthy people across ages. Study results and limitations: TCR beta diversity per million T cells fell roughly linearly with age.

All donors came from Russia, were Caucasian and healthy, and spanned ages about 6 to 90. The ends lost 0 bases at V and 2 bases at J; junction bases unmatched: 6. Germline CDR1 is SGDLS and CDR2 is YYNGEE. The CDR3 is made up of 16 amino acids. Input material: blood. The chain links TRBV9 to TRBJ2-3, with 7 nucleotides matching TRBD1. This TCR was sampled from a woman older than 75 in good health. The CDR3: CASSVGARGLTDTQYF. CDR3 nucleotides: TGTGCCAGCAGCGTAGGAGCGAGGGGGCTCACAGATACGCAGTATTTT.